The entry below describes one T cell receptor (beta chain). The data stem from a study of blood T cell repertoires in COVID-19. The overall study: Specimens from acute and convalescent COVID-19 originated in the United States, Italy and Spain. In each case, the material was cDNA or gDNA derived from T cells, B-cell-depleted T cells, or PBMCs.

In the original processing: It was from reference gene primer amplification that nucleated cell counts were estimated. Libraries were prepared by immunoSEQ multiplex PCR; TCRdb keeps only in-frame clonotypes and omits some of them. Clone size and V and J calls were adopted from that table, with D and trimming inferred from the DNA. The sample shows 200,000 to 250,000 clones, around four fifths of them seen only once. The CDR3 sequence is 16 residues long. Unmatched junction bases numbered 4, after V lost 2 bases and J lost 1 base. Germline V gene sequence: CDR1 SGHNT, CDR2 YYREEE (reference sequence).

V gene TRBV5-4 combines with J gene TRBJ2-5; 11 bases map to TRBD2. The TCR originated in a woman aged 50 to 60 with active or convalescent COVID-19. Sequencing used peripheral blood. The CDR3 DNA is TGTGCCAGCAGCTTCGCGACTAGCGGGATCCAAGAGACCCAGTACTTC. It yields the protein CASSFATSGIQETQYF.